This entry is about one T cell receptor beta chain. Antigen unknown. The data stem from a study of cytomegalovirus exposure and HLA in healthy donors. Overall study: The roughly 130 validation repertoires used the same platform as the roughly 670 first-cohort repertoires, a later analysis reported.

While the first cohort had 600 to 800 subjects, the donors belonged to the separate validation cohort of about 120 subjects. Notes on the study in general: According to a subsequent analysis, TCR clusters identified in the first cohort showed a tendency to co-occur across the roughly 120 validation repertoires.

The assay was immunoSEQ multiplex PCR, and TCRdb's table has in-frame clones only and misses some. Among 150,000 to 200,000 clones listed, approximately 86% were seen once. Germline CDR1 is MDHEN and CDR2 is SYDVKM. The length of the CDR3 is 12 residues. V lost 5 bases and J 6 bases, leaving 8 bases between the germline ends. This chain joins TRBV28 and TRBJ2-1, with a tentative D call TRBD1 (5 bases). The sequence was collected from a young man in good health and CMV-seropositive. The sequencing input was PBMCs. As DNA, the CDR3 is TGTGCCAGCAGTCTTCAGGGCAATGAGCAGTTCTTC. As protein: CASSLQGNEQFF.